This T cell receptor beta chain was obtained from a study of tumor and adjacent non-tumor tissue in lung cancer. Study details: Patients comprised about a dozen adenocarcinoma, a couple of squamous cell carcinoma and 1 small cell lung cancer. Samples averaged around 4 million productive TCRbeta reads each. Study results and limitations: Tumor TCR diversity, when higher, was linked to shorter survival.

The library came from three nested PCR rounds adapted from ARM-PCR protocols. One entry per CDR3 protein, called by TCRdb with MiXCR from the multiplex PCR reads. The table lists roughly 200,000 distinct CDR3 sequences, roughly 70% of them singletons, with 25% in the top ten. This clonotype was seen only once. What it binds is not known. Sequence at one end of the junction differs from germline and may be a read error. The germline CDR1 and CDR2 sequences are SGHAT and FQDESV (reference sequence). There are 15 residues in the CDR3. This sample's RNA came from whole unsorted tissue. Sequencing was done on a sample of lung tumor tissue. The receptor was derived from a man between 60 and 70 years old with non-small cell lung cancer. The rearrangement joins TRBV11-1 to TRBJ2-3; no definite D call. This CDR3 is CASSLFIGITDTQFF. The CDR3 nucleotides are TGTGCCAGCAGCTTGTTTATAGGGATCACTGATACTCAGTTTTTT. Looking up the rest from reference TRBV11-1 and TRBJ2-3 gives the full variable domain: EAEVAQSPRYKITEKSQAVAFWCDPISGHATLYWYRQILGQGPELLVQFQDESVVDDSQLPKDRFSAERLKGVDSTLKIQPAELGDSAMYLCASSLFIGITDTQFFGPGTRLTVL.